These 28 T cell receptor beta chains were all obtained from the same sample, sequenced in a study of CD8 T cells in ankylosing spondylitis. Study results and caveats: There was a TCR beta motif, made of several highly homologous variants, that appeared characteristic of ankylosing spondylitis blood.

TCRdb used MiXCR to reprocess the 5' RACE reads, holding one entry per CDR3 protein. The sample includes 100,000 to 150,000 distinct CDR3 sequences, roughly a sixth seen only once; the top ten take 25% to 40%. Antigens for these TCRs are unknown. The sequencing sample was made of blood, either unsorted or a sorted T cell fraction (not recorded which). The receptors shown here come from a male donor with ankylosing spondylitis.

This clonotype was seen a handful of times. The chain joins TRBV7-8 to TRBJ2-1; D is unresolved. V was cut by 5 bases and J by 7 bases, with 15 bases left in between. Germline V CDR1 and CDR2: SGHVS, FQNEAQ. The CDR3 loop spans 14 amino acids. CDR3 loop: CASSSVGLGNEQFF. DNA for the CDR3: TGTGCCAGCAGCAGCGTGGGCCTGGGGAATGAGCAGTTCTTC.

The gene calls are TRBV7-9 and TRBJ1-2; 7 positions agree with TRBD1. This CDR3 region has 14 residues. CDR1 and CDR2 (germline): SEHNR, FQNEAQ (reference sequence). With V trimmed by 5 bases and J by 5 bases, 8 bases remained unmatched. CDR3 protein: CASSNLTGTYGYTF. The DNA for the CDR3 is TGTGCCAGCAGCAATTTGACAGGGACTTATGGCTACACCTTC.

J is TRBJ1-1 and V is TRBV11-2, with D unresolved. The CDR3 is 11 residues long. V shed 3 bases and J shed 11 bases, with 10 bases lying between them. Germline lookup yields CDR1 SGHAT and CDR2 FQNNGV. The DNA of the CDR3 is TGTGCCAGCAGCTTCGGGTCTAGGGCTTTCTTT. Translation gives CASSFGSRAFF.

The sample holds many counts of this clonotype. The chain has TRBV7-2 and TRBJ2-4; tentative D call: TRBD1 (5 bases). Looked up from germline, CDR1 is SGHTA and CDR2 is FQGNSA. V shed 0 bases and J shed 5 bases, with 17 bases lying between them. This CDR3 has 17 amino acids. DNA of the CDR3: TGTGCCAGCAGCTTAGCGCTGGACCATAAAGGGGAAAACATTCAGTACTTC. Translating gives CASSLALDHKGENIQYF. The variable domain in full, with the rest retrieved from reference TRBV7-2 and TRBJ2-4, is GAGVSQSPSNKVTEKGKDVELRCDPISGHTALYWYRQSLGQGLEFLIYFQGNSAPDKSGLPSDRFSAERTGGSVSTLTIQRTQQEDSAVYLCASSLALDHKGENIQYFGAGTRLSVL.

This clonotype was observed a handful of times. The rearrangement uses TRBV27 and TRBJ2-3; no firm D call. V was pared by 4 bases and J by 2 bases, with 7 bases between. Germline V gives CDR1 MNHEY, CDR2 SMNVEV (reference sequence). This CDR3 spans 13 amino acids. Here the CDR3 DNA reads TGTGCCAGCAGTTACGCAATCACAGATACGCAGTATTTT. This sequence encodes CASSYAITDTQYF.

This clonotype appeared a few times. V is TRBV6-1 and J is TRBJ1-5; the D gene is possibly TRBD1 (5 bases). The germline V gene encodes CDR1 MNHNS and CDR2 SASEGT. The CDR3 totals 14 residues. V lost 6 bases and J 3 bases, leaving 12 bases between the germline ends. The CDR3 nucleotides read TGTGCCAGCAGCCCCGACAGCCCCAATCAGCCCCAGCATTTT. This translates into CASSPDSPNQPQHF.

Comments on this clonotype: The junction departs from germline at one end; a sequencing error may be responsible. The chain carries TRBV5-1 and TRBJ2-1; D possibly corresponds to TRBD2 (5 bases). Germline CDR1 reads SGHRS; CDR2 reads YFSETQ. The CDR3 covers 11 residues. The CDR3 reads CASSLGTEWIF. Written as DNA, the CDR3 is TGCGCCAGCAGCTTGGGGACTGAGTGGATCTTC.

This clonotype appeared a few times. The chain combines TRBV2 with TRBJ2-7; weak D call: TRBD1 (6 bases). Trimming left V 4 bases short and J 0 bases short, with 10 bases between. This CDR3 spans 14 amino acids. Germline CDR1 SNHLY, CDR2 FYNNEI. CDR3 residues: CASSVGRGSYEQYF. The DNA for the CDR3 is TGTGCCAGCAGTGTGGGCAGGGGCTCCTACGAGCAGTACTTC.

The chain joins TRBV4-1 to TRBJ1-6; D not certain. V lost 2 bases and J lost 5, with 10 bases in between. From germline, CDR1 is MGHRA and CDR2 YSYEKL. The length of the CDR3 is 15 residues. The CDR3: CASSQTGVDNSPLHF. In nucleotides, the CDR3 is TGCGCCAGCAGCCAAACGGGAGTAGATAATTCACCCCTCCACTTT.

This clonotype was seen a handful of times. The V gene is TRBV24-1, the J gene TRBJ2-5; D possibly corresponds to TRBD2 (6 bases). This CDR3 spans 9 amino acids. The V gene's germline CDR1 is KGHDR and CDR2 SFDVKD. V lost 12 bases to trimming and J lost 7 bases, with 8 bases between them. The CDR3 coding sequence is TGTGCCGGCGGGACGACCCAGTACTTC. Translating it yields CAGGTTQYF.

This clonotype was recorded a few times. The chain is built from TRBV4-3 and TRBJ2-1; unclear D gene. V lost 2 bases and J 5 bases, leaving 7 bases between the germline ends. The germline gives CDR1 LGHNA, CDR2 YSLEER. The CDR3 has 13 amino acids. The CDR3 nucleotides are TGCGCCAGCAGCCAATTTTCGGACAATGAGCAGTTCTTC. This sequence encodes CASSQFSDNEQFF.

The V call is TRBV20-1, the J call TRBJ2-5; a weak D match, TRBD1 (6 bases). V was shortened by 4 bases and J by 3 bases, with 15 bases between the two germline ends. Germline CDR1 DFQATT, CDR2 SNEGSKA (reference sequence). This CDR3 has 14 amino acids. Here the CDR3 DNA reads TGCAGTGCTACCCCGACAGGTTGGGAAGAGACCCAGTACTTC. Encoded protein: CSATPTGWEETQYF.

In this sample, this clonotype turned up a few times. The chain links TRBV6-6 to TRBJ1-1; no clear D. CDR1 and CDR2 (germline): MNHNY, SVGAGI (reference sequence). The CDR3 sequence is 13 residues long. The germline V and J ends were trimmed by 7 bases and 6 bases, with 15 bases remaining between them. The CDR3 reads CASIAIGGSEAFF. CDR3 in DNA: TGTGCCAGCATCGCCATCGGAGGCTCTGAAGCTTTCTTT.

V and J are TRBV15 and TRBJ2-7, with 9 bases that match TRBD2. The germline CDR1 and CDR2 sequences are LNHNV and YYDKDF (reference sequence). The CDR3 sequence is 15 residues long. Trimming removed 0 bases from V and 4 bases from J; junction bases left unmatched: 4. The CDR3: CATSRDESGRYEQYF. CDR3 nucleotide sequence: TGTGCCACCAGCAGAGATGAAAGCGGGAGGTACGAGCAGTACTTC.

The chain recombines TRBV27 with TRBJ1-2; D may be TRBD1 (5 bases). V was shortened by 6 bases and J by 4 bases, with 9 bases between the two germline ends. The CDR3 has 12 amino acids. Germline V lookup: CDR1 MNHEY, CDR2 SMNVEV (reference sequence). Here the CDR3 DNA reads TGTGCCAGCAGCGACAGCACCTATGGCTACACCTTC. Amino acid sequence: CASSDSTYGYTF.

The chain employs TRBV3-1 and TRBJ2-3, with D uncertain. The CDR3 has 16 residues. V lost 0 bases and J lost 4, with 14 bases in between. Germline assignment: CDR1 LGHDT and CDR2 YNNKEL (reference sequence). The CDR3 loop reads CASSQDFGGEADTQYF. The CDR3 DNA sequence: TGTGCCAGCAGCCAAGATTTCGGCGGCGAGGCAGATACGCAGTATTTT.

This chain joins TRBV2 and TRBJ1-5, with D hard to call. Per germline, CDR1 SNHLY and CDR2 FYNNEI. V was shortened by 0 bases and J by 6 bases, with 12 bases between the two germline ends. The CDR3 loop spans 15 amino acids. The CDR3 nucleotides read TGTGCCAGCAGTGAAGCGCTCCTGGCAGGTCAGCCCCAGCATTTT. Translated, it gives CASSEALLAGQPQHF.

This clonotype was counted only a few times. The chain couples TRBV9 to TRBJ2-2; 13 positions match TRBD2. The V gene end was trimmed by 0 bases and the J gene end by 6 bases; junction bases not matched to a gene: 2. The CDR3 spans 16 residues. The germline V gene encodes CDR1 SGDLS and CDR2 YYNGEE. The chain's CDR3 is CASSVAGLAGPGELFF. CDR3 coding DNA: TGTGCCAGCAGCGTAGCGGGACTAGCGGGACCCGGGGAGCTGTTTTTT. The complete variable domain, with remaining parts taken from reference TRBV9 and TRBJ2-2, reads DSGVTQTPKHLITATGQRVTLRCSPRSGDLSVYWYQQSLDQGLQFLIQYYNGEERAKGNILERFSAQQFPDLHSELNLSSLELGDSALYFCASSVAGLAGPGELFFGEGSRLTVL.

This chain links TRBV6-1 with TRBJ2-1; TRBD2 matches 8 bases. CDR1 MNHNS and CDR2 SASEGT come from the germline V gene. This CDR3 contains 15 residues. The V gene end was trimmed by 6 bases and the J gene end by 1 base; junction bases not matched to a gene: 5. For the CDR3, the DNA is TGTGCCAGCAGGTCAGCGGGGGTGTCCTACAATGAGCAGTTCTTC. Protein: CASRSAGVSYNEQFF.

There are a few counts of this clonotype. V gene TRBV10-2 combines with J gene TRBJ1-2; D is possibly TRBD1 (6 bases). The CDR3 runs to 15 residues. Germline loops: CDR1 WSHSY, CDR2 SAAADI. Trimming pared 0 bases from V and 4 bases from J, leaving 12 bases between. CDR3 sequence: CASSESNRGAYGYTF. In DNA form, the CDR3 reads TGCGCCAGCAGTGAGTCGAACCGGGGGGCCTATGGCTACACCTTC.

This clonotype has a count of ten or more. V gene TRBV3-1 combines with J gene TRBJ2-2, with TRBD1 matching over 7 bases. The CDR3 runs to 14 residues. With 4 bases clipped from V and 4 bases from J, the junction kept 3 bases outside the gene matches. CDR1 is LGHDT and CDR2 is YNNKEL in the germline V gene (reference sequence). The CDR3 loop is CASSRTGATGELFF. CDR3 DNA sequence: TGTGCCAGCAGCCGTACAGGGGCCACCGGGGAGCTGTTTTTT.

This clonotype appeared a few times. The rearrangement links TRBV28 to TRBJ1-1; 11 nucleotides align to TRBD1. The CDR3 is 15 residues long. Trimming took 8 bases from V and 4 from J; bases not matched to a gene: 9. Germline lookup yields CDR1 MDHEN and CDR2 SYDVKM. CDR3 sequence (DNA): TGTGCCAGCGGGCCGTATGGACAGGGGGCCACTGAAGCTTTCTTT. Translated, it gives CASGPYGQGATEAFF. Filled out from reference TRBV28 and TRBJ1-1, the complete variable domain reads DVKVTQSSRYLVKRTGEKVFLECVQDMDHENMFWYRQDPGLGLRLIYFSYDVKMKEKGDIPEGYSVSREKKERFSLILESASTNQTSMYLCASGPYGQGATEAFFGQGTRLTVV.

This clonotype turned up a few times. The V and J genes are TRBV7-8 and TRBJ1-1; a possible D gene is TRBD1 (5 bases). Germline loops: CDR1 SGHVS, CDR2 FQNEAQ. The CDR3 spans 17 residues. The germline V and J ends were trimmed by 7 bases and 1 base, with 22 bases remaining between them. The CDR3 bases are TGTGCCAGCAAACTTCTGGGGGGACTCCCCGCGAACACTGAAGCTTTCTTT. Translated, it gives CASKLLGGLPANTEAFF. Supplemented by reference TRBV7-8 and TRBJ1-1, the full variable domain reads GAGVSQSPRYKVAKRGQDVALRCDPISGHVSLFWYQQALGQGPEFLTYFQNEAQLDKSGLPSDRFFAERPEGSVSTLKIQRTQQEDSAVYLCASKLLGGLPANTEAFFGQGTRLTVV.

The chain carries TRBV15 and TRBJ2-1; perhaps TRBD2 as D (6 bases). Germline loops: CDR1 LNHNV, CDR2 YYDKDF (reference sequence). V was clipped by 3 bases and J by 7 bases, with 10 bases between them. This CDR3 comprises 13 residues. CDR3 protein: CATSSREWNEQFF. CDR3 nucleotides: TGTGCCACCAGCAGCCGGGAGTGGAATGAGCAGTTCTTC. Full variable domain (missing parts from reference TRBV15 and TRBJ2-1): DAMVIQNPRYQVTQFGKPVTLSCSQTLNHNVMYWYQQKSSQAPKLLFHYYDKDFNNEADTPDNFQSRRPNTSFCFLDIRSPGLGDTAMYLCATSSREWNEQFFGPGTRLTVL.

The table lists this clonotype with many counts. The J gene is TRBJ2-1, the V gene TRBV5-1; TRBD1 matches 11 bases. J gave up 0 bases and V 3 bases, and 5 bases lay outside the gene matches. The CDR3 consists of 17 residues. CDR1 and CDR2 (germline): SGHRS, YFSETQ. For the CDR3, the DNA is TGCGCCAGCAGCTCGAGGGACAGGGGGTACTCCTACAATGAGCAGTTCTTC. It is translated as CASSSRDRGYSYNEQFF.

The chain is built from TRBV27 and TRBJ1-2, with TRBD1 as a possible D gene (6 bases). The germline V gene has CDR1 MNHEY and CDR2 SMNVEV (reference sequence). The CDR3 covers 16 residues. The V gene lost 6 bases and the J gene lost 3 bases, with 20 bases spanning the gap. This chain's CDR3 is CASRPRGGGLDYGYTF. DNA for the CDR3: TGTGCCAGCAGACCACGGGGTGGGGGCCTGGACTATGGCTACACCTTC.

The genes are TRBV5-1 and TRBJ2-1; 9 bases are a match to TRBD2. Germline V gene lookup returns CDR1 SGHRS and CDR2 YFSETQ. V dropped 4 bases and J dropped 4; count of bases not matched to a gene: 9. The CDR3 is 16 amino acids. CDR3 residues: CASSLYGTSSYNEQFF. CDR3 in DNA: TGCGCCAGCAGCCTATATGGGACTAGCAGTTACAATGAGCAGTTCTTC.

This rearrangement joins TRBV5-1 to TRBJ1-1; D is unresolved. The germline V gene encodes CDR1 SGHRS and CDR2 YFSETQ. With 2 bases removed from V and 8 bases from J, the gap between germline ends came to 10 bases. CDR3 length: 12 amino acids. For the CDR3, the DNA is TGCGCCAGCAGCTTAAATGGGCTCGAAGCTTTCTTT. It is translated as CASSLNGLEAFF.